What follows describes a single T cell receptor beta chain. The target antigen is unknown. Expressed TCRB transcripts were sequenced because the entire RNA isolate underwent reverse transcription. Naive, central memory and regulatory T cell samples came to a mean of approximately 3.57 million reads. Sequencing used immunoSEQ multiplex PCR; TCRdb keeps in-frame clones, though not all of them. Among a few hundred thousand clones, about 10% were seen once, and the ten largest hold about 0.63%. Sorted CD4+ subsets: naive, central memory, regulatory, stem cell-like memory (CD45RO/CCR7/CD25/CD127/CD95/CD27 panel). These data originate in a study of beta chain features in type 1 diabetes. Study conclusions and caveats: Comparison showed that naive, central memory and Treg TCRB repertoires appeared more similar among patients than among healthy donors. Reduced insertions and increased deletions marked VDJ junctions in type 1 diabetes patients. People with Type 1 diabetes carried modestly yet significantly shorter TCRB CDR3s in all four CD4+ subsets.

The V gene's germline CDR1 is LNHNV and CDR2 YYDKDF (reference sequence). The CDR3 has 12 amino acids. Trimming pared 4 bases from V and 8 bases from J, leaving 11 bases between. This chain joins TRBV15 and TRBJ2-5, with D hard to call. The sample comprised central memory CD4+ T cells from blood. The origin of this receptor is a young man with type 1 diabetes. The CDR3 DNA reads as TGTGCCACCAGCACCGAAGGAGAAACCCAGTACTTC. The encoded protein is CATSTEGETQYF.